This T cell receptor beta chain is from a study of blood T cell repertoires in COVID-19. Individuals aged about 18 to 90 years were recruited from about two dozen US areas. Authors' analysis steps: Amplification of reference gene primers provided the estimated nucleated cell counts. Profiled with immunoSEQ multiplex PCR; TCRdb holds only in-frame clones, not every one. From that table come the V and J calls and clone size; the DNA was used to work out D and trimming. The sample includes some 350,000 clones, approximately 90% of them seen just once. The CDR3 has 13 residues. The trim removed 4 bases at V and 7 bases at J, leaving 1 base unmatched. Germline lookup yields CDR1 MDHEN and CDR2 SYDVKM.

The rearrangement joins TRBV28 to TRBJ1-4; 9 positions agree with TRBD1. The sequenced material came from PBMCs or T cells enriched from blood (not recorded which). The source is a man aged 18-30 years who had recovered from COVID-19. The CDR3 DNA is TGTGCCAGCAGTTGGGACAGGGTTGAAAAACTGTTTTTT. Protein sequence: CASSWDRVEKLFF.